The rows below give T cell receptor beta chains drawn from one sample of a study of cytomegalovirus exposure and HLA in healthy donors. Some clones are missing from TCRdb's copy, which holds only in-frame ones; the method was immunoSEQ multiplex PCR. The table has 210,000 or so clones, around 80% seen once. Sequenced sample: PBMCs. These receptors came from a woman aged 55-69 years in good health and CMV-seropositive. CDR3s include the opening cysteine and the closing phenylalanine or tryptophan. The order of the fields is V gene, clone size, J gene, CDR3 length, D gene, CDR3 protein, CDR3 DNA. A D gene is named only where the DNA matches it firmly. Rows give clone size only sometimes, using once, few, many, or a class for an expanded clone.

>TRBV7-8|.|TRBJ2-2|17|TRBD2
CASSLGASGVNTGGLFF
TGTGCCAGCAGCCTAGGGGCAAGCGGGGTCAACACCGGGGGGCTGTTTTTT
>TRBV19|.|TRBJ1-5|15|.
CASSIAGASNQPQHF
TGTGCCAGTAGTATAGCAGGGGCGAGCAATCAGCCCCAGCATTTT
>TRBV9|.|TRBJ1-3|15|.
CASSVGRSSGNTIYF
TGTGCCAGCAGCGTAGGCCGGTCCTCTGGAAACACCATATATTTT
>TRBV7-9|.|TRBJ1-1|13|.
CASSLISNTEAFF
TGTGCCAGCAGCTTAATATCGAACACTGAAGCTTTCTTT
>TRBV20-1|.|TRBJ2-7|10|.
CSARGEQQYF
TGCAGTGCTAGAGGGGAGCAGCAGTACTTC
>TRBV4-1|.|TRBJ2-5|12|.
CASSQDRRILYF
TGCGCCAGCAGCCAAGATAGGAGGATCTTGTACTTC
>TRBV5-1|once|TRBJ1-1|14|TRBD1
CASSLEGASTEAFF
TGCGCCAGCAGCTTGGAGGGGGCGAGCACTGAAGCTTTCTTT
>TRBV19|.|TRBJ2-1|16|TRBD1
CASIGTGGNIYNEQFF
TGTGCCAGTATTGGGACAGGGGGAAATATCTACAATGAGCAGTTCTTC
>TRBV28|.|TRBJ1-5|14|TRBD1
CASWSTGVGQPQHF
TGTGCCAGCTGGTCAACAGGGGTGGGTCAGCCCCAGCATTTT
>TRBV25-1|.|TRBJ2-7|13|.
CASSPRKRAKQYF
TGTGCCAGCAGTCCCCGTAAGCGTGCGAAGCAGTACTTC
>TRBV2|.|TRBJ1-3|12|.
CASGEWGNTIYF
TGTGCCAGTGGGGAGTGGGGAAACACCATATATTTT
>TRBV18|.|TRBJ2-1|16|TRBD2
CASSTKRGGRYNEQFF
TGTGCCAGCTCAACAAAGCGGGGGGGCCGGTACAATGAGCAGTTCTTC
>TRBV9|.|TRBJ2-7|14|TRBD2
CASSARDYYYEQYF
TGTGCCAGCAGCGCGCGGGACTACTACTACGAGCAGTACTTC
>TRBV29-1|.|TRBJ1-4|13|.
CSVLRGANEKLFF
TGCAGCGTTCTGCGGGGTGCTAATGAAAAACTGTTTTTT